One and the same sample provided the 4 T cell receptor beta chains below, sequenced in a study of blood T cell repertoires in COVID-19. The repertoire was sequenced with immunoSEQ multiplex PCR; TCRdb's copy has only in-frame clones and lacks some. In the table there are roughly 100,000 clones, roughly 90% of which are singletons. The sample consisted of peripheral blood. The receptor source for this set is a human donor with COVID-19, enrolled during active disease. The donor label of this sample is uncertain.

The rearrangement joins TRBV19 to TRBJ1-2; D gene ambiguous. The V gene lost 6 bases and the J gene lost 1 base, with 9 bases spanning the gap. Germline V gene sequence: CDR1 LNHDA, CDR2 SQIVND (reference sequence). This CDR3 is 13 amino acids long. The CDR3 sequence is CASRSGDNYGYTF. CDR3 in DNA: TGTGCCAGTAGGTCCGGGGATAACTATGGCTACACCTTC.

This chain links TRBV6-1 with TRBJ2-7; 7 bases are shared with TRBD1. Germline-derived CDR1 and CDR2 are MNHNS and SASEGT. V was clipped by 5 bases and J by 3 bases; unmatched bases: 13. This CDR3 is 16 amino acids long. Here the CDR3 reads CASSQGVARGLYEQYF. For the CDR3, the DNA is TGTGCCAGCAGTCAAGGGGTGGCTAGGGGGCTCTACGAGCAGTACTTC.

The chain recombines TRBV28 with TRBJ1-2; D remains ambiguous. There are 14 residues in the CDR3. The V gene's germline CDR1 is MDHEN and CDR2 SYDVKM. V gave up 6 bases and J gave up 8 bases, with 19 bases separating them. CDR3 region: CASRITNEIPGYTF. Here the CDR3 DNA reads TGTGCCAGCAGGATTACTAACGAGATTCCGGGCTACACCTTC.

V gene TRBV18 combines with J gene TRBJ1-2; no definite D call. This CDR3 contains 17 residues. V gave up 3 bases and J gave up 7 bases, with 24 bases separating them. CDR1 and CDR2 (germline): KGHSH, LQKENI. CDR3 sequence: CASSPLNGAWTESGYTF. The CDR3 DNA sequence: TGTGCCAGCTCACCGCTGAACGGAGCCTGGACTGAAAGTGGCTACACCTTC.